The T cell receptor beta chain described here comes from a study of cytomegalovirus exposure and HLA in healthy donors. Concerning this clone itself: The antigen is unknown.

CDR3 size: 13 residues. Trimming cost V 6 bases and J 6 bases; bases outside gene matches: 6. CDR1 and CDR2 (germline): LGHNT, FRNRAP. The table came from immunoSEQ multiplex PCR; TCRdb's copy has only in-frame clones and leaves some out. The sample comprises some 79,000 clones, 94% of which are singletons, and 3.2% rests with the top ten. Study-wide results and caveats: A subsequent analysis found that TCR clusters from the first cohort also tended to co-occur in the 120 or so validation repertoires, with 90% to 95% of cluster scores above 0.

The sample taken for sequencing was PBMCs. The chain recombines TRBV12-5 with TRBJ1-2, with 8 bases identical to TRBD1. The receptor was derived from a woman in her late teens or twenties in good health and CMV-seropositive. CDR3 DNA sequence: TGTGCTAGTGGCGACAGGGGTCTAAATGGCTACACCTTC. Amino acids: CASGDRGLNGYTF.